The next 23 T cell receptor beta chains were all read from a single sample in a study of early T cells in non-severe SARS-CoV-2 infection. TCRdb re-called the 5' RACE reads with MiXCR, one entry per CDR3 protein. The repertoire has roughly 65,000 distinct CDR3 sequences, 11% of them found once; the top ten carry approximately 5.9%. Sequencing was carried out using whole blood. These receptors originate from an adult who was a healthcare worker with PCR-confirmed SARS-CoV-2 infection or an uninfected control (not recorded which).

The chain uses TRBV6-6 and TRBJ2-7; the match to TRBD2 covers 13 bases. Germline V gene data show CDR1 as MNHNY and CDR2 as SVGAGI (reference sequence). The V and J ends lost 6 bases and 7 bases, in that order; junction bases with no gene match: 21. The CDR3 is 19 residues long. The CDR3 nucleotides are TGTGCCAGCAGACAAGCCTTGGCTCCACTAGCGGGAGGGGGTATAGAGCAGTACTTC. Residues: CASRQALAPLAGGGIEQYF.

The chain recombines TRBV20-1 with TRBJ2-3; no clear D. The CDR3 has 10 residues. The ends were cut back, 7 bases at V and 1 base at J, with 3 bases in the middle. The germline gives CDR1 DFQATT, CDR2 SNEGSKA (reference sequence). CDR3 amino acids: CSVGTDTQYF. As DNA, the CDR3 is TGCAGTGTCGGCACAGATACGCAGTATTTT.

The J gene is TRBJ2-1, the V gene TRBV14; possible D gene TRBD2, 5 bases. The V end was cut by 3 bases, the J end by 3 bases, with 9 bases between. The CDR3 contains 14 residues. Germline loops: CDR1 SGHDN, CDR2 FVKESK. The CDR3 sequence is CASSHRRVYNEQFF. For the CDR3, the DNA is TGTGCCAGCAGCCATCGGCGGGTCTACAATGAGCAGTTCTTC.

This clonotype was seen at least ten times. The chain employs TRBV5-1 and TRBJ1-2; 8 bases match TRBD1. The CDR3 length is 15 residues. The V gene end was trimmed by 0 bases and the J gene end by 7 bases; junction bases not matched to a gene: 8. In germline, CDR1 is SGHRS, CDR2 YFSETQ. CDR3 sequence: CASSLAPTGGIGYTF. The CDR3 nucleotides read TGCGCCAGCAGCTTGGCCCCTACAGGGGGGATTGGCTACACCTTC. Filled out from reference TRBV5-1 and TRBJ1-2, the complete variable domain reads KAGVTQTPRYLIKTRGQQVTLSCSPISGHRSVSWYQQTPGQGLQFLFEYFSETQRNKGNFPGRFSGRQFSNSRSEMNVSTLELGDSALYLCASSLAPTGGIGYTFGSGTRLTVV.

This clonotype was found a few times. The chain joins TRBV11-2 to TRBJ1-1; the D is unclear. The CDR3 has 15 amino acids. The V gene's germline CDR1 is SGHAT and CDR2 FQNNGV. Trimming took 4 bases from V and 1 from J, leaving 13 bases between them. The CDR3 loop is CASSYTKGGNTEAFF. In DNA, the CDR3 is TGTGCCAGCAGCTACACGAAAGGAGGGAACACTGAAGCTTTCTTT. The variable domain in full, completed from reference TRBV11-2 and TRBJ1-1, reads EAGVAQSPRYKIIEKRQSVAFWCNPISGHATLYWYQQILGQGPKLLIQFQNNGVVDDSQLPKDRFSAERLKGVDSTLKIQPAKLEDSAVYLCASSYTKGGNTEAFFGQGTRLTVV.

The CDR3 region is CASSYYRSGALNEKLFF. CDR3 bases: TGTGCCAGCAGTTACTACCGGAGCGGGGCCTTAAATGAAAAACTGTTTTTT. The V and J genes are TRBV6-2 or TRBV6-3 and TRBJ1-4, with D possibly being TRBD1 (5 bases). Germline CDR1 MNHEY, CDR2 SVGEGT. CDR3 length equals 17 residues. Trimming pared 1 base from V and 5 bases from J, leaving 17 bases between.

CDR3 sequence: CASTRGVRQLEGNEQFF. CDR3 in DNA: TGTGCCAGTACCCGGGGAGTGAGACAGCTCGAGGGTAATGAGCAGTTCTTC. The chain links TRBV6-5 to TRBJ2-1, with D perhaps being TRBD1 or TRBD2 (5 bases each). Germline V gives CDR1 MNHEY, CDR2 SVGAGI. Trimming shortened V by 9 bases and J by 7 bases, and 28 bases separated the two germline ends. The CDR3 runs 17 residues.

This clonotype was detected once. V is TRBV7-6 and J is TRBJ2-7, with 8 bases that match TRBD1. The CDR3 totals 14 residues. Germline-derived CDR1 and CDR2 are SGHVS and FNYEAQ. The V segment lost 4 bases and the J segment 6 bases; nucleotides outside the gene matches: 8. This chain's CDR3 is CASSYRTGTGEQYF. The CDR3 bases are TGTGCCAGCAGCTACCGGACAGGGACCGGCGAGCAGTACTTC.

The chain joins TRBV19 to TRBJ2-3; D is uncertain. In germline, CDR1 is LNHDA, CDR2 SQIVND (reference sequence). There are 14 residues in the CDR3. V lost 3 bases to trimming and J lost 3 bases, with 10 bases between them. CDR3: CASSIGRRTDTQYF. The CDR3 DNA follows: TGTGCCAGTAGTATCGGCCGCCGAACAGATACGCAGTATTTT.

This clonotype was counted at least ten times. The genes are TRBV13 and TRBJ2-7; weak D call: TRBD1 (5 bases). Germline CDR1 PRHDT, CDR2 FYEKMQ (reference sequence). V shed 5 bases and J shed 3 bases, with 17 bases lying between them. The CDR3 is made up of 15 amino acids. DNA for the CDR3: TGTGCCAGCAGCCTCGTGGGGCAGGACCACTACGAGCAGTACTTC. Protein sequence: CASSLVGQDHYEQYF.

The V call is TRBV4-1, the J call TRBJ2-7, with TRBD2 matching over 11 bases. The germline CDR1 and CDR2 sequences are MGHRA and YSYEKL. The CDR3 runs 15 residues. J gave up 3 bases and V 3 bases, and 4 bases lay outside the gene matches. The CDR3 region is CASSQELAGVYEQYF. CDR3 in DNA: TGCGCCAGCAGCCAGGAACTAGCGGGAGTCTACGAGCAGTACTTC.

The sample holds a few counts of this clonotype. The chain is built from TRBV7-9 and TRBJ2-6; TRBD1 is a possible D gene (6 bases). Trimming removed 5 bases from V and 1 base from J, with 21 bases in between. CDR1 SEHNR and CDR2 FQNEAQ come from the germline V gene (reference sequence). The CDR3 has 19 residues. CDR3 protein: CASSKNPGTPYSGANVLTF. The CDR3 DNA reads TGTGCCAGCAGCAAAAATCCCGGGACACCCTATTCTGGGGCCAACGTCCTGACTTTC.

V and J are TRBV11-2 and TRBJ2-3; tentatively, D is TRBD1 (5 bases). Germline-derived CDR1 and CDR2 are SGHAT and FQNNGV. The CDR3 is made up of 16 amino acids. Trimming removed 5 bases at V and 0 bases at J, with 15 bases between. CDR3 DNA: TGTGCCAGCAGCCAAGCCCCAGGGATGAGCACAGATACGCAGTATTTT. It is translated as CASSQAPGMSTDTQYF.

The chain joins TRBV20-1 to TRBJ2-3; 8 nucleotides align to TRBD1. V lost 4 bases to trimming and J lost 2 bases; unmatched junction nucleotides: 8. Germline CDR1 and CDR2: DFQATT and SNEGSKA (reference sequence). The CDR3 is made up of 15 amino acids. CDR3 in DNA: TGCAGTGCTATCGGACCGGACAGGGTCACAGATACGCAGTATTTT. Translated, it gives CSAIGPDRVTDTQYF.

This sequence joins TRBV6-2 or TRBV6-3 and TRBJ2-3; D is possibly TRBD1 or TRBD2 (5 bases each). The CDR3 covers 18 residues. The germline V and J ends were trimmed by 4 bases and 6 bases, with 26 bases remaining between them. Germline loops: CDR1 MNHEY, CDR2 SVGEGT. The chain's CDR3 is CASSSTGRRRTIMDTQYF. In DNA form, the CDR3 reads TGTGCCAGCAGTTCAACGGGGCGACGTAGGACGATTATGGATACGCAGTATTTT.

The chain uses TRBV10-1 and TRBJ1-2, with a possible D match to TRBD1 (6 bases). This CDR3 region has 14 residues. Germline V gene data show CDR1 as WNHNN and CDR2 as SYGVQD (reference sequence). V was cut by 7 bases and J by 2 bases, with 14 bases left in between. For the CDR3, the DNA is TGCGCCAGCATGGGGGGGCTCGTAAACTATGGCTACACCTTC. The encoded protein is CASMGGLVNYGYTF.

This clonotype was detected only a few times. The chain combines TRBV11-2 with TRBJ2-6; tentative D call: TRBD1 (5 bases). V was cut by 2 bases and J by 0 bases, with 20 bases left in between. CDR1 and CDR2 (germline): SGHAT, FQNNGV. The CDR3 consists of 20 residues. Here the CDR3 reads CASSLFPDTVKSSGANVLTF. Written as DNA, the CDR3 is TGTGCCAGCAGCTTATTCCCGGACACAGTCAAATCCTCTGGGGCCAACGTCCTGACTTTC.

There are a few counts of this clonotype. The gene calls are TRBV28 and TRBJ1-5; D is unresolved. The germline V gene encodes CDR1 MDHEN and CDR2 SYDVKM. The CDR3 length is 14 residues. V lost 1 base, J lost 3 bases, and 7 bases lay in between. CDR3 amino acids: CASSLSITNQPQHF. CDR3 DNA: TGTGCCAGCAGTTTATCAATTACCAATCAGCCCCAGCATTTT.

This rearrangement joins TRBV12-3 or TRBV12-4 to TRBJ2-1, with 8 bases that match TRBD2. V was clipped by 3 bases and J by 2 bases; unmatched bases: 3. CDR3 size: 15 residues. CDR3: CASSFSGTPYNEQFF. DNA of the CDR3: TGTGCCAGCAGTTTTAGCGGGACCCCCTACAATGAGCAGTTCTTC.

This clonotype showed up just a few times. CDR3 nucleotides: TGTGCCAGCAGCTCGGACTGGTCCACAGATACGCAGTATTTT. As protein: CASSSDWSTDTQYF. This rearrangement joins TRBV7-2 to TRBJ2-3, with a weak D call TRBD2 (5 bases). Per the germline V gene, CDR1 is SGHTA and CDR2 is FQGNSA. The CDR3 totals 14 residues. Trimming removed 4 bases from V and 2 bases from J, with 10 bases in between.

This clonotype has just a few counts. The rearrangement links TRBV9 to TRBJ2-5; D is unclear. Trimming took 3 bases from V and 5 from J, leaving 14 bases between them. The CDR3 covers 14 residues. From germline, CDR1 is SGDLS and CDR2 YYNGEE. In nucleotides, the CDR3 is TGTGCCAGCAGCGCCTATAGTCGGGTCGAGACCCAGTACTTC. Translating it yields CASSAYSRVETQYF.

This clonotype was counted ten times or more. V is TRBV28 and J is TRBJ2-2; 8 bases fit TRBD2. Germline assignment: CDR1 MDHEN and CDR2 SYDVKM. With V trimmed by 2 bases and J by 4 bases, 6 bases remained unmatched. This CDR3 is built from 16 residues. DNA of the CDR3: TGTGCCAGCAGTTTACTCAGCGGGAGACGCACCGGGGAGCTGTTTTTT. Protein product: CASSLLSGRRTGELFF.

This clonotype has a handful of counts. The chain combines TRBV3-1 with TRBJ1-3; 8 nucleotides align to TRBD1. The CDR3 totals 16 residues. V was pared by 4 bases and J by 4 bases, with 9 bases of the junction left unmatched. CDR1 and CDR2 from the germline V gene are LGHDT and YNNKEL (reference sequence). The CDR3 sequence: CASSPWDRSTGNTIYF. The CDR3, as DNA: TGTGCCAGCAGCCCCTGGGACAGGTCAACAGGAAACACCATATATTTT.